Listed here is a single TCR beta chain. Its antigen remains unidentified. In the germline V gene (reference sequence), CDR1 corresponds to PRHDT and CDR2 to FYEKMQ. Including the terminal cysteine and phenylalanine, the CDR3 comprises 16 residues. Only the protein is on record. TCRdb names Illumina HiSeq 2000 as the instrument used. The TCR beta cDNA libraries were made using 5'RACE template switching, a step that added both a universal primer site and unique molecular identifiers. Synthesis of cDNA was primed from the TCR beta constant segment and was followed by two consecutive PCR amplification steps. From the authors' description of their analysis: MIGEC handled demultiplexing of the reads and grouping by UMI, while MiTCR was used to assemble and quantify clonotypes. To exclude erroneous sequences, any TCR cDNA sequence not supported by at least two reads was discarded. The tcR package was used for downstream repertoire analysis, and clonotypes were matched between fractions using CDR3 nucleotide sequence together with V segment. VDJmatch was used to annotate antigen specificity against VDJdb, with one amino acid substitution allowed in CDR3. Reads reprocessed by TCRdb are summarized as one entry per CDR3 protein sequence, and DNA is absent. The V and J calls follow TCRdb's processing rather than the paper's. The data table for this sample lists 150,000 to 180,000 distinct CDR3 sequences. The ten largest clonotypes hold 37% of the sample.

The sample comes from a study of T cells expressing NK-cell markers (dated by TCRdb to 2018 to 2021). Concerning the study at large: Three sorted T-cell subsets (CD3+CD56+NKG2C+, CD3+CD56+NKG2C- and CD3+CD56-NKG2C+) from roughly eight donors had their TCR beta-chain repertoires profiled. Of the eight sequenced donors, seven were found to be HCMV-seropositive and one was found to be HCMV-seronegative. All eight donors whose samples were sequenced were randomly selected healthy volunteers, three of them men and five women. Illumina HiSeq 2000/2500, MiSeq or NextSeq was used to sequence libraries as 2 x 150 bp reads. Paper-wide results and their limitations: Whether the expanded NKG2C-expressing T cell clones were specific for HCMV antigens remained unclear. Those dominant clonotypes were again the most abundant among CD3+CD56-NKG2C+ cells in a few donors, at about 25-65%. In more than five donors, the dominant CD3+CD56+NKG2C+ clonotypes ranked among the top 10 CD8+ clonotypes, making up about 1.0-8% of CD8+ T cells.

A commercial ELISA kit detecting HCMV-specific IgG in serum was used to determine HCMV serostatus. Ficoll density gradient centrifugation was used to isolate peripheral blood mononuclear cells from blood. Sequencing used blood T cells: a sorted CD56 or NKG2C T cell subset, CD4+ or CD8+ T cells, or bulk PBMC T cells (not recorded which). The receptor chain draws on TRBV13 and TRBJ2-3; TCRdb names TRBD2, which stays unverified in the absence of DNA. This clonotype originated in a woman in her forties or fifties in good health. Donor details come from another sample of the same person, matched by shared clones. CDR3 loop: CASSLGRGGSTDTQYF.